The rows below give T cell receptor beta chains drawn from one sample of a study of blood T cell repertoires in COVID-19. Produced via immunoSEQ multiplex PCR; TCRdb's table is partial and in-frame only. Here the sample spans 160,000 or so clones, over 75% being singletons. The source material was PBMCs or T cells enriched from blood (not recorded which). These receptors originate from a middle-aged woman with acute COVID-19. CDR3s include the opening cysteine and the closing phenylalanine or tryptophan. D genes are given only for firm matches. Expanded clones get a size class; other rows say once, few or many, or leave the size out.

v_call	j_call	clone_size	d_call	cdr3_aa	cdr3_nt
TRBV19	TRBJ1-2	.	.	CASSIEEGLGGYTF	TGTGCCAGTAGTATAGAGGAGGGACTGGGCGGCTACACCTTC
TRBV18	TRBJ2-7	.	TRBD1	CASSSGTASIYEQYF	TGTGCCAGCTCGTCTGGGACAGCGTCAATCTACGAGCAGTACTTC
TRBV3-1/TRBV3-2	TRBJ1-2	.	.	CASSHETGGYTF	TGTGCCAGCAGCCACGAGACAGGTGGCTACACCTTC
TRBV7-3	TRBJ2-2	.	.	CASSPGTLRTGELFF	TGTGCCAGCAGCCCCGGGACTCTTAGGACCGGGGAGCTGTTTTTT
TRBV27	TRBJ2-2	.	.	CASSFTGLISTGELFF	TGTGCCAGCAGTTTCACAGGGCTCATCAGCACCGGGGAGCTGTTTTTT
TRBV14	TRBJ1-1	.	.	CASSHLGQGRRTEAFF	TGTGCCAGCAGCCACTTGGGCCAGGGCAGGCGGACTGAAGCTTTCTTT
TRBV2	TRBJ2-1	.	.	CASSPFNDRSEQFF	TGTGCCAGCAGTCCCTTTAACGACAGAAGTGAGCAGTTCTTC
TRBV11-3	TRBJ2-2	.	TRBD2	CASSLGRLAGNTGELFF	TGTGCCAGCAGCTTAGGCAGACTAGCGGGAAACACCGGGGAGCTGTTTTTT
TRBV13	TRBJ2-3	.	.	CASSLQRGTDTQYF	TGTGCCAGCAGCCTTCAGAGAGGAACAGATACGCAGTATTTT
TRBV19	TRBJ2-3	once	TRBD2	CASSDGPAGRDTQYF	TGTGCCAGTAGCGATGGTCCAGCGGGAAGAGATACGCAGTATTTT
TRBV28	TRBJ1-4	.	.	CASSSTRENEKLFF	TGTGCCAGCAGTTCCACGAGGGAAAATGAAAAACTGTTTTTT
TRBV10-3	TRBJ2-6	.	.	CAISVESSGANVLTF	TGTGCCATCAGTGTAGAGAGCTCTGGGGCCAACGTCCTGACTTTC
TRBV30	TRBJ2-5	.	.	CAWSVLDGQETQYF	TGTGCCTGGAGTGTGCTAGATGGCCAAGAGACCCAGTACTTC
TRBV19	TRBJ2-1	.	TRBD2	CASSRTSGSNSYNEQFF	TGTGCCAGTAGTCGAACTAGCGGGAGCAACTCCTACAATGAGCAGTTCTTC
TRBV6-5	TRBJ1-4	.	.	CATTFEVGVGEKLFF	TGTGCCACTACATTCGAAGTCGGGGTGGGTGAAAAACTGTTTTTT
TRBV12-3/TRBV12-4	TRBJ1-2	.	TRBD1	CASSLGTGYGYTF	TGTGCCAGCAGTTTGGGGACAGGGTATGGCTACACCTTC
TRBV18	TRBJ1-1	.	.	CASSPGGGGTEAFF	TGTGCCAGCTCACCAGGGGGCGGGGGCACTGAAGCTTTCTTT
TRBV4-1	TRBJ2-5	.	TRBD2	CARTRGLAGLETQYF	TGCGCCAGAACTAGGGGACTAGCGGGATTAGAGACCCAGTACTTC
TRBV5-5	TRBJ2-1	.	.	CASSLASGKYNEQFF	TGTGCCAGCAGCTTGGCCTCAGGGAAATACAATGAGCAGTTCTTC
TRBV2	TRBJ2-1	.	TRBD2	CASSGTSGSLGNEQFF	TGTGCCAGCAGTGGGACTAGCGGGAGTCTGGGCAATGAGCAGTTCTTC
TRBV10-3	TRBJ2-7	few	TRBD2	CAIGLAGEEGEQYF	TGTGCCATAGGCCTAGCGGGAGAGGAGGGCGAGCAGTACTTC
TRBV6-1	TRBJ1-5	few	.	CASSEWEGNQPQHF	TGTGCCAGCAGTGAGTGGGAGGGCAATCAGCCCCAGCATTTT
TRBV7-3	TRBJ2-1	few	.	CASSLKRNNEQFF	TGTGCCAGCAGCTTAAAGCGGAACAATGAGCAGTTCTTC
TRBV15	TRBJ1-4	.	.	CATSRGASGEKLFF	TGTGCCACCAGCAGAGGGGCGAGTGGTGAAAAACTGTTTTTT
TRBV5-5	TRBJ2-4	.	.	CASSLYGVIRYF	TGTGCCAGCAGCTTGTACGGAGTCATACGGTACTTC
TRBV18	TRBJ2-1	.	TRBD2	CASSPPNGREVNEQFF	TGTGCCAGCTCACCACCGAACGGGAGGGAGGTTAATGAGCAGTTCTTC
TRBV7-2	TRBJ2-3	.	.	CASSSFSNALNTQYF	TGTGCCAGCAGCTCGTTTTCTAACGCACTAAATACGCAGTATTTT
TRBV20-1	TRBJ1-5	.	TRBD1	CSASDTGAAGNQPQHF	TGCAGTGCGAGTGATACAGGGGCCGCCGGGAATCAGCCCCAGCATTTT
TRBV5-1	TRBJ2-1	.	.	CASSSGGVGAYNEQFF	TGCGCCAGCAGCTCCGGTGGTGTGGGGGCATACAATGAGCAGTTCTTC
TRBV28	TRBJ2-2	.	.	CASSIIGQGNSGSTGELFF	TGTGCCAGCAGCATCATCGGACAGGGGAATAGCGGGAGTACCGGGGAGCTGTTTTTT
TRBV13	TRBJ1-2	.	TRBD1	CASSIGQGQGYGYTF	TGTGCCAGCAGCATAGGACAGGGACAAGGCTATGGCTACACCTTC